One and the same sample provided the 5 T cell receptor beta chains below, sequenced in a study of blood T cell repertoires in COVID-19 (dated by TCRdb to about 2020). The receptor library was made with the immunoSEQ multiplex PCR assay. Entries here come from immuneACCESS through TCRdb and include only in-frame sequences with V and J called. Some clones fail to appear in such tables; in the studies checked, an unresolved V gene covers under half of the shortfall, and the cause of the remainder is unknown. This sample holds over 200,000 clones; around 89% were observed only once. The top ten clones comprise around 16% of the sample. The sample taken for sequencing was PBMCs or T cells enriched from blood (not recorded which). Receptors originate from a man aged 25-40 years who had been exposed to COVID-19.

The CDR3 sequence is CASSLAGEADTQYF. CDR3 sequence (DNA): TGCGCCAGCAGCCTAGCGGGGGAGGCAGATACGCAGTATTTT. V is TRBV4-1 and J is TRBJ2-3, with 9 bases lining up with TRBD2. Germline CDR1 MGHRA, CDR2 YSYEKL. Trimming removed 4 bases from V and 4 bases from J; junction bases left unmatched: 3. The CDR3 covers 14 residues.

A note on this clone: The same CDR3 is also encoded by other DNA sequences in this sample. The CDR3 sequence is CASSQDRGNQPQHF. The CDR3, as DNA: TGCGCCAGCAGCCAAGACAGGGGGAATCAGCCCCAGCATTTT. V gene TRBV4-1 combines with J gene TRBJ1-5; 7 bases map to TRBD1. Trimming at V came to 0 bases and at J to 4 bases, leaving 0 bases not matched to a gene. The CDR3 is 14 amino acids. Germline V lookup: CDR1 MGHRA, CDR2 YSYEKL.

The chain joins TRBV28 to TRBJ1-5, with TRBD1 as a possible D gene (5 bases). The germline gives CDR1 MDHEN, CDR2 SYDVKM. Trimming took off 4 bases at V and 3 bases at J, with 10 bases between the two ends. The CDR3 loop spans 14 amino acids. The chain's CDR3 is CASSYDSLNQPQHF. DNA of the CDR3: TGTGCCAGCAGTTACGACAGTCTCAATCAGCCCCAGCATTTT.

The CDR3 region has the DNA TGCAGCGTTGACGGGACTTCCTACGAGCAGTACTTC. It is translated as CSVDGTSYEQYF. The chain uses TRBV29-1 and TRBJ2-7, with a tentative D call TRBD2 (6 bases). The V end lost 3 bases, the J end lost 1 base, and 7 bases lay between the germline ends. The CDR3 is made up of 12 amino acids. The germline gives CDR1 SQVTM, CDR2 ANQGSEA.

CDR3 residues: CASSYPLAGPETQYF. CDR3 coding DNA: TGTGCCAGCAGCTATCCGCTAGCGGGGCCAGAGACCCAGTACTTC. The V call is TRBV3-1 (or the pseudogene TRBV3-2), the J call TRBJ2-5, with 9 bases fitting TRBD2. J lost 4 bases, V lost 5 bases, and 8 bases had no gene match. The germline CDR1 and CDR2 sequences are LGHDT and YNNKEL (reference sequence). The CDR3 runs to 15 residues.